This TCR beta chain stems from a study of shared clonotypes between healthy human individuals. The naive CD8 fraction comprised CD45RO-negative cells positively selected for CCR7 and excluded terminally differentiated effector memory CD45RA+ cells. Under the authors' procedure: There were no quality scores in the junction-only immunoSEQ sequences, so filtering differed. Here immunoSEQ multiplex PCR was the method, and the copy in TCRdb shows in-frame clones only, minus some. The V and J calls and clone size are taken from that table; D and trimming were inferred from the DNA. The table lists under 700,000 clones, 85% to 95% of them singletons. The CDR3 loop spans 14 amino acids. The V and J ends lost 6 bases and 3 bases respectively, with 11 bases between them. Germline values: CDR1 MDHEN, CDR2 SYDVKM.

The sample taken for sequencing was naive CD8+ T cells sorted from blood. The source of this sequence is a woman aged 30 to 39 in good health. The chain links TRBV28 to TRBJ2-2, with D maybe TRBD1 (6 bases). The CDR3 coding sequence is TGTGCCAGCAGGGTACAGGGATACACCGGGGAGCTGTTTTTT. Translated: CASRVQGYTGELFF.